This T cell receptor (beta chain) emerged from a study of blood T cell repertoires in COVID-19. For the study at large: The United States, Italy and Spain provided the acute and convalescent COVID-19 samples. The cDNA or gDNA used as material had been derived from T cells, B-cell-depleted T cells, or PBMCs.

Original analysis: Using reference gene primer amplification, nucleated cell counts were estimated. Method: immunoSEQ multiplex PCR; TCRdb's copy keeps in-frame clones and lacks some. That table furnishes V, J and clone size, whereas the DNA furnished D and trimming. The data hold over 25,000 clones, with about 75% observed a single time. The CDR3 is 14 amino acids. J was trimmed by 4 bases and V by 0 bases; bases with no gene match: 1. From germline, CDR1 is SGHVS and CDR2 FQNEAQ. The TCR comes from a man older than 75 with active or convalescent COVID-19. The chain joins TRBV7-8 to TRBJ1-1, with 8 positions matching TRBD1. Sample: peripheral blood. This CDR3 reads CASSLATGGTEAFF. DNA for the CDR3: TGTGCCAGCAGCTTAGCCACAGGGGGCACTGAAGCTTTCTTT.